The sequence of this TCR beta chain was determined in a study of control samples from healthy donors and cancer patients. This clone was seen more than once but under ten times. Clones were sequenced by immunoSEQ multiplex PCR, and TCRdb holds only the in-frame ones, with some missing. The data show approximately 37,000 clones, 92% seen once. The ends were cut back, 0 bases at V and 4 bases at J, with 10 bases in the middle. This CDR3 comprises 14 residues. Germline-derived CDR1 and CDR2 are SGHRS and YFSETQ. Material for sequencing was blood. The origin of this receptor is a woman aged 45-65 years in good health. This rearrangement joins TRBV5-1 to TRBJ1-1; D possibly corresponds to TRBD1 (5 bases). The CDR3 sequence: CASSLDKGPTEAFF. For the CDR3, the DNA is TGCGCCAGCAGCTTGGATAAGGGACCCACTGAAGCTTTCTTT.